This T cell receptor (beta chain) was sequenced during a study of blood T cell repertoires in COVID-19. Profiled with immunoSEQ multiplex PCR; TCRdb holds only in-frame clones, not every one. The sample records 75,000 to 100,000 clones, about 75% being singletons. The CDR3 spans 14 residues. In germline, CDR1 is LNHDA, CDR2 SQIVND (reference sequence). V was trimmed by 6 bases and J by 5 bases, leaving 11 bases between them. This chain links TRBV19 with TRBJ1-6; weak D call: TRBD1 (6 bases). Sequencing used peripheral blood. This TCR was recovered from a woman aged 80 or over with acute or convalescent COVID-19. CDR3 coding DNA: TGTGCCAGTAGAACAGGGTCCAATAATTCACCCCTCCACTTT. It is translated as CASRTGSNNSPLHF.